This T cell receptor beta chain was found in a study of blood T cell repertoires in COVID-19 (TCRdb year 2020). Broadly, across the study: The collaborator samples originated in the United States, Italy and Spain and spanned the acute and convalescent phases of COVID-19. The material from the prospective study consisted of cDNA or gDNA derived from T cells, B-cell-depleted T cells, or PBMCs. Deeply sampled blood TCRbeta repertoires from subjects exposed to, actively infected with, or recovered from COVID-19 were included in the dataset. A freely available public database, intended as a resource for researchers studying the immune response to SARS-CoV-2, is where the repertoires were released. The samples were drawn from two sources: the first 160 participants of the ongoing ImmuneRACE study, and 1,200 or so subjects contributed by 6 global collaborators. The sample metadata nearly always contained a de-identified subject ID, COVID-19 status, age in years and sex. Where HLA class I and class II types were available, the types were taken from metadata supplied by the sample provider, not from assay-based typing.

A single count supports this clone. Its antigen is currently not known. Per-base qualities were not stored, and no clone one base away is much larger. Each collaborating institution followed its own protocols to collect whole blood in K2EDTA tubes. Collaborator samples were shipped for TCRbeta analysis as frozen whole blood, isolated PBMCs, or DNA extracted from either sample type. TCRbeta CDR3 regions were amplified from genomic DNA using the immunoSEQ Assay, a bias-controlled multiplex PCR. On the study's bioinformatics: Within the assay, amplification of reference gene primers was used to estimate how many nucleated cells each sample contained. To quantify the absolute abundance of each unique TCRbeta CDR3 rearrangement, sequence reads were collapsed and filtered. For each sample, productive Simpson clonality was calculated as the square root of Simpson's diversity index over productive rearrangements. Entries here come from immuneACCESS through TCRdb and include only in-frame sequences with V and J called. Some clones fail to appear in such tables; in the studies checked, an unresolved V gene covers under half of the shortfall, and the cause of the remainder is unknown. The V and J calls and the clone size are those of that table, but D and trimming were determined from the DNA. This sample comprises roughly 68,000 clones, over 80% of them detected only once. 6.7% of the sample goes to the ten largest clones.

The V end gives up 5 bases and the J end 3 bases, leaving 10 bases in the junction not matched to a gene. Spanning cysteine to phenylalanine, the CDR3 consists of 15 amino acids. CDR3 DNA only is kept here, 45 bases in frame from base 1. The germline V gene (reference sequence) yields SEHNR for CDR1 and FQNEAQ for CDR2. The research as a whole found: Clinical and demographic metadata were provided uncurated, with the amount varying by source and participant.

This TCR was sampled from a woman aged 80 or over with active COVID-19. The sequenced sample was peripheral blood. In this chain, TRBV7-9 is recombined with TRBJ2-7, with 7 middle bases fitting TRBD1. The bases are TGTGCCAGCAGCGATGGACAGGCGGTCCTCTACGAGCAGTACTTC. This yields the protein CASSDGQAVLYEQYF. Extended through the reference TRBV7-9 and TRBJ2-7 proteins, this CDR3 yields the full variable domain: DTGVSQNPRHKITKRGQNVTFRCDPISEHNRLYWYRQTLGQGPEFLTYFQNEAQLEKSRLLSDRFSAERPKGSFSTLEIQRTEQGDSAMYLCASSDGQAVLYEQYFGPGTRLTVT.